This T cell receptor (beta chain) was captured in a study of shared clonotypes between healthy human individuals. Germline V gives CDR1 MNHEY, CDR2 SMNVEV (reference sequence). The length of the CDR3 is 15 residues. The V and J ends lost 2 bases and 6 bases respectively, with 15 bases between them. It was across several immunoSEQ plates that each subset's genomic DNA was evenly split. The assay was immunoSEQ multiplex PCR, and TCRdb's table has in-frame clones only and misses some. The table shows about 1.5 million clones, with 95% to 99% occurring only once. Sequencing used naive CD4+ T cells sorted from blood. Subset indicated: CD45RA+ positively selected. The rearrangement links TRBV27 to TRBJ2-3; no clear D. This clonotype was obtained from a man younger than 45 in good health. CDR3 sequence (DNA): TGTGCCAGCAGTTTAATCCCCCGATCATGGGATACGCAGTATTTT. Translating gives CASSLIPRSWDTQYF.